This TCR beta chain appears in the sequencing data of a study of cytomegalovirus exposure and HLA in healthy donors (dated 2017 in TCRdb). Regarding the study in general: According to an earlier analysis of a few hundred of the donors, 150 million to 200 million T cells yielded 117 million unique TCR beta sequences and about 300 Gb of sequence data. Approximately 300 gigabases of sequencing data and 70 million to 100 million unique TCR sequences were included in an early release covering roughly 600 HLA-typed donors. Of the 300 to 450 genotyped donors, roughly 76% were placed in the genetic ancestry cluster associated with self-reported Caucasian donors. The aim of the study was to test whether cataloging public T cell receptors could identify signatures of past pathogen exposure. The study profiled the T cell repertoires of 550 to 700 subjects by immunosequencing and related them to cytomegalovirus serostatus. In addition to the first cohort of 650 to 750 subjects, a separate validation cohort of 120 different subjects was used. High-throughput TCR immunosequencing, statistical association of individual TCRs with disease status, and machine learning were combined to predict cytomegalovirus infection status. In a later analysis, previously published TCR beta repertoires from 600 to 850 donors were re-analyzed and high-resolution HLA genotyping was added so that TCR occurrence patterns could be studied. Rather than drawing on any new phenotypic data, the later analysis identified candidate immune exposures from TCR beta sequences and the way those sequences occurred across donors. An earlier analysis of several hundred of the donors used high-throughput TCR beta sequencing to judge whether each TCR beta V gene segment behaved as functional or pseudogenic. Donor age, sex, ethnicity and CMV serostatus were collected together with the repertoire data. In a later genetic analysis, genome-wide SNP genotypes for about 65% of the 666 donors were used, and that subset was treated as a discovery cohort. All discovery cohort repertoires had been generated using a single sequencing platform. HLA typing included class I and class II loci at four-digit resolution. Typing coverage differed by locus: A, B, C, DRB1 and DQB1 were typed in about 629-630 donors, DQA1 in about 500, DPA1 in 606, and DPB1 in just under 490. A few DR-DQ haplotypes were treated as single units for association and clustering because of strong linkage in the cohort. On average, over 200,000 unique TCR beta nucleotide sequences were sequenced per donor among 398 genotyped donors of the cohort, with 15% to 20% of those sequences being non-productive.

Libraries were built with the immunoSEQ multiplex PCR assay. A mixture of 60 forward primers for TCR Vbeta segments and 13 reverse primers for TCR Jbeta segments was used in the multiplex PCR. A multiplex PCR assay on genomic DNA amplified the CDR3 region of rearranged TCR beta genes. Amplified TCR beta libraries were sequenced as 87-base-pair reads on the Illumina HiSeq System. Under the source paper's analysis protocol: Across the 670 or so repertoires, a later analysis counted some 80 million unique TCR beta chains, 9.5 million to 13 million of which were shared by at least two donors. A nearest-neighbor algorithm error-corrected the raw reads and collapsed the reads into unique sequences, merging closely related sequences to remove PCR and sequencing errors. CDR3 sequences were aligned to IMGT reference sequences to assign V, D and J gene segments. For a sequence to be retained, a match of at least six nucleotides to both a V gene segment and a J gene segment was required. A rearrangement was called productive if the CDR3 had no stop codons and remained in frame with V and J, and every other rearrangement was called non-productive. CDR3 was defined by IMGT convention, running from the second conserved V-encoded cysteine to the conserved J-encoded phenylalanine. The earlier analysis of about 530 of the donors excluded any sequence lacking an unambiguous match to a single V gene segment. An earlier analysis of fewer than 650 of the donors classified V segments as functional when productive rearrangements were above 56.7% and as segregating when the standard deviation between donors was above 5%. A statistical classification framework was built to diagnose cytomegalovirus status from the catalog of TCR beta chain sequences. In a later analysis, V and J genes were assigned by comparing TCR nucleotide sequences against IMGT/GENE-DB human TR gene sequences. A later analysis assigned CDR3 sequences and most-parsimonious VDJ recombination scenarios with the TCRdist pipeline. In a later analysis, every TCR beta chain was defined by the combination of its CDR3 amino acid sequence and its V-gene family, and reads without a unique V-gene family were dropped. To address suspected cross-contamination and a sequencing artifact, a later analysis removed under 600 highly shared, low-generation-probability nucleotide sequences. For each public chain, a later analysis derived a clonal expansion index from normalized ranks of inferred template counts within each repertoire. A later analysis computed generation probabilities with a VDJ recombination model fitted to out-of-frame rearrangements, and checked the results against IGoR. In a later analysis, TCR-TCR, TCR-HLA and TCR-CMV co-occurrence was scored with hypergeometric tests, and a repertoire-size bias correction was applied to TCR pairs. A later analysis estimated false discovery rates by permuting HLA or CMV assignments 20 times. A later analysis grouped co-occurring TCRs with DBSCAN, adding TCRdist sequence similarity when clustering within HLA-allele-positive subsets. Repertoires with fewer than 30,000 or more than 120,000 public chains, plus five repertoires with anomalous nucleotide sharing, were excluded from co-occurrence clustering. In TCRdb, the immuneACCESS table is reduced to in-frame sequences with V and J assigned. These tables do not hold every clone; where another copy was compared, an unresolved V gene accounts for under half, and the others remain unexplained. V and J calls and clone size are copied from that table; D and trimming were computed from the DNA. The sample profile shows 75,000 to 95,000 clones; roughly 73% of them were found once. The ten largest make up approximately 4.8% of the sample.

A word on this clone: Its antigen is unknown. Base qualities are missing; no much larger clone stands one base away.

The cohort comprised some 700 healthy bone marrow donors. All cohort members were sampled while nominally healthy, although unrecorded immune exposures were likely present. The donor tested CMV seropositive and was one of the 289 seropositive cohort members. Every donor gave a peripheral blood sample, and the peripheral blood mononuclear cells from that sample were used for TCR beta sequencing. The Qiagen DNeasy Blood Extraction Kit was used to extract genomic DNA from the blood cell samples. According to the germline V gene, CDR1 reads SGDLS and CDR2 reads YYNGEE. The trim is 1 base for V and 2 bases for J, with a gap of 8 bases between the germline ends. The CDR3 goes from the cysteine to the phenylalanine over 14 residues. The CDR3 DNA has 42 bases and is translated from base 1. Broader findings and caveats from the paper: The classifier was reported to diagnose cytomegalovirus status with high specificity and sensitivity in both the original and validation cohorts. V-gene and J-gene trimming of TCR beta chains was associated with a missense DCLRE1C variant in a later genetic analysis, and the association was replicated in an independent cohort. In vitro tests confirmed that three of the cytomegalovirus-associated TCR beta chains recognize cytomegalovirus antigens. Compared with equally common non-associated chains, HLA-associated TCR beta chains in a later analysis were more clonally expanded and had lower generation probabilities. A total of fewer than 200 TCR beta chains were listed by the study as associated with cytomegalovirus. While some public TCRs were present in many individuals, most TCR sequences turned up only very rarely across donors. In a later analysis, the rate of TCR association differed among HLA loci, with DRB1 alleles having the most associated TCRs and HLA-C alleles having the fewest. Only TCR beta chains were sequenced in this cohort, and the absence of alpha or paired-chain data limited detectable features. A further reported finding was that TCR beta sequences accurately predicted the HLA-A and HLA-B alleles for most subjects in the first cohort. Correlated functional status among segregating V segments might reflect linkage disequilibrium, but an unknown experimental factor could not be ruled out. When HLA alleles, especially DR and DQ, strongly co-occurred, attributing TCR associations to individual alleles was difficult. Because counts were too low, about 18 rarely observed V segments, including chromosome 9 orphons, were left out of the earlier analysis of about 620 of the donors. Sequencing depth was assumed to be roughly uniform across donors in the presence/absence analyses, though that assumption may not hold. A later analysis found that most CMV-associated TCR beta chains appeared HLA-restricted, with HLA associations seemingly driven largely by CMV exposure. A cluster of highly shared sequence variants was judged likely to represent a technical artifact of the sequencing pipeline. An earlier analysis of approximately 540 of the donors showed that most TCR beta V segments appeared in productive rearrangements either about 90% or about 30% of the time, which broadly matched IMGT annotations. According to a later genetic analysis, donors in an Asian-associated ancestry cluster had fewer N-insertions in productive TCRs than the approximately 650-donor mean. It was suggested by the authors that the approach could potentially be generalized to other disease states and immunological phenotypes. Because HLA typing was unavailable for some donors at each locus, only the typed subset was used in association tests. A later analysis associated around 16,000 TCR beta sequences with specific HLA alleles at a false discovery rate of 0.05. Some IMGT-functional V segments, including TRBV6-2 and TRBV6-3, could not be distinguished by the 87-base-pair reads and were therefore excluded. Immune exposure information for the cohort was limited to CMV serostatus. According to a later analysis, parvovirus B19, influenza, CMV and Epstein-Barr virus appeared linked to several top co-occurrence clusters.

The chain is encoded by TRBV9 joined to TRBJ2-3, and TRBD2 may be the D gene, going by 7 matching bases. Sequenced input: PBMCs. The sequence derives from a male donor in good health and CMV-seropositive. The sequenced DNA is TGTGCCAGCAGCGTACGGGGGGCCACAGATACGCAGTATTTT. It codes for CASSVRGATDTQYF.